Shown below are 32 T cell receptor beta chains from a single sample sequenced in a study of OX40 agonist ivuxolimab in advanced cancers. The assay was immunoSEQ multiplex PCR, and TCRdb's table has in-frame clones only and misses some. Of tens of thousands of clones listed, around two thirds are singletons. The sequenced sample was CD4+ or CD8+ T cells sorted from blood, obtained in a trial of the OX40 agonist ivuxolimab. The receptors were gathered from an adult with an advanced solid tumor such as melanoma, head and neck, liver or kidney cancer.

The chain employs TRBV7-6 and TRBJ2-7, with 8 bases lining up with TRBD1. V shed 6 bases, J shed 0 bases, and the junction held 4 bases outside the gene matches. The CDR3 is 14 amino acids. CDR1 and CDR2 from the germline V gene are SGHVS and FNYEAQ. The CDR3 loop is CASSSGTGSYEQYF. In DNA form, the CDR3 reads TGTGCCAGCAGTTCCGGGACAGGCTCCTACGAGCAGTACTTC.

V gene TRBV27 combines with J gene TRBJ2-2; D is uncertain. The germline V gene encodes CDR1 MNHEY and CDR2 SMNVEV (reference sequence). The CDR3 loop spans 15 amino acids. Trimming stripped 1 base from V and 4 bases from J, with 10 bases between. CDR3 loop: CASSLWKSGTGELFF. The CDR3 DNA sequence: TGTGCCAGCAGTTTATGGAAATCGGGCACCGGGGAGCTGTTTTTT.

The chain has TRBV11-1 and TRBJ2-3; either TRBD1 or TRBD2 may fit D (5 bases each). This CDR3 has 13 residues. The germline V and J ends were trimmed by 1 base and 8 bases, with 10 bases remaining between them. Germline V CDR1 and CDR2: SGHAT, FQDESV (reference sequence). The CDR3 spells CASSLGSGATQYF. CDR3 in DNA: TGTGCCAGCAGCTTAGGTTCCGGGGCTACGCAGTATTTT.

Concerning this clone itself: The junction and the germline gene differ at one end; a read error may be behind it. This chain joins TRBV7-6 and TRBJ2-7; TRBD1 matches 10 bases. This CDR3 region has 14 residues. Germline V gene data show CDR1 as SGHVS and CDR2 as FNYEAQ. The CDR3 protein is CASSPGQGSYGQYF. The DNA for the CDR3 is TGCGCCAGCAGCCCGGGACAGGGGTCCTACGGGCAGTACTTC.

The chain combines TRBV6-5 with TRBJ2-1; D unclear. Trimming took 7 bases from V and 3 from J, leaving 13 bases between them. The CDR3 is 14 residues long. Germline V gene lookup returns CDR1 MNHEY and CDR2 SVGAGI. The CDR3 DNA follows: TGTGCCAGCACCGACCGGCAAAGCTACAATGAGCAGTTCTTC. It is translated as CASTDRQSYNEQFF.

CDR3 region: CASSPGDSGNTIYF. The CDR3 DNA follows: TGTGCCAGCAGCCCGGGGGACTCTGGAAACACCATATATTTT. This sequence joins TRBV7-2 and TRBJ1-3; a weak D match, TRBD1 (5 bases). Germline CDR1 is SGHTA and CDR2 is FQGNSA. This CDR3 is 14 amino acids long. V was clipped by 5 bases and J by 0 bases, with 8 bases between them.

The sample holds a few counts of this clone. The chain couples TRBV29-1 to TRBJ2-1; D perhaps matches TRBD2 (6 bases). Trimming shortened V by 1 base and J by 8 bases, and 9 bases separated the two germline ends. The length of the CDR3 is 12 residues. Germline CDR1 SQVTM, CDR2 ANQGSEA. The CDR3 reads CSVEGLGHEQFF. CDR3 coding DNA: TGCAGCGTTGAAGGACTAGGACATGAGCAGTTCTTC.

The chain recombines TRBV9 with TRBJ2-3, with D hard to call. Trimming took off 4 bases at V and 6 bases at J, with 18 bases between the two ends. The CDR3 sequence is 15 residues long. Germline loops: CDR1 SGDLS, CDR2 YYNGEE. The DNA for the CDR3 is TGTGCCAGCAGCACGCAGGACCACGCTGGGGATACGCAGTATTTT. This sequence encodes CASSTQDHAGDTQYF.

V gene TRBV16 combines with J gene TRBJ2-3, with D hard to call. Trimming shortened V by 2 bases and J by 1 base, and 10 bases separated the two germline ends. The germline gives CDR1 KGHSY, CDR2 FQNENV. This CDR3 comprises 15 residues. The CDR3 DNA sequence: TGTGCCAGCAGCCAACTAGGTAGCCGCACAGATACGCAGTATTTT. Translating it yields CASSQLGSRTDTQYF.

This sequence joins TRBV7-8 and TRBJ1-1; 9 nucleotides align to TRBD1. The CDR3 is 16 amino acids. Germline trimming cut 0 bases from V and 4 bases from J; bases unmatched to any gene: 6. Germline-derived CDR1 and CDR2 are SGHVS and FQNEAQ. CDR3 sequence: CASSLAPDRGGTEAFF. The CDR3 DNA reads TGTGCCAGCAGCTTAGCGCCGGACAGGGGAGGCACTGAAGCTTTCTTT.

This chain uses TRBV20-1 with TRBJ1-2; D gene unclear. V was trimmed by 5 bases and J by 7 bases, leaving 11 bases between them. Germline CDR1 reads DFQATT; CDR2 reads SNEGSKA (reference sequence). The CDR3 loop spans 11 amino acids. CDR3 nucleotides: TGCAGTGCTCCAGTCGGGGTTGGCTACACCTTC. This translates into CSAPVGVGYTF.

This chain uses TRBV7-9 with TRBJ2-2; D is tentatively TRBD1 or TRBD2 (5 bases each). This CDR3 is built from 15 residues. The germline V gene encodes CDR1 SEHNR and CDR2 FQNEAQ (reference sequence). V was pared by 5 bases and J by 8 bases, with 18 bases between. The CDR3 loop reads CASSTFGTPRGELFF. For the CDR3, the DNA is TGTGCCAGCAGCACTTTCGGGACCCCTAGGGGGGAGCTGTTTTTT.

This chain joins TRBV28 and TRBJ1-3, with D possibly matching TRBD1 (6 bases). The CDR3 is 15 amino acids. The V gene lost 6 bases and the J gene lost 2 bases, with 14 bases spanning the gap. Germline V CDR1 and CDR2: MDHEN, SYDVKM. CDR3 in amino acids: CASSRGGFTGNTIYF. CDR3 nucleotides: TGTGCCAGCAGCCGAGGGGGGTTTACTGGAAACACCATATATTTT.

This chain joins TRBV29-1 and TRBJ2-1; perhaps D is TRBD1 or TRBD2 (6 bases each). CDR3 length: 15 residues. Germline CDR1 reads SQVTM; CDR2 reads ANQGSEA. Trimming took 4 bases from V and 0 from J, leaving 13 bases between them. The CDR3 loop is CSVGGGLSSYNEQFF. The CDR3 nucleotides are TGCAGCGTTGGAGGGGGGTTGAGCTCCTACAATGAGCAGTTCTTC.

J is TRBJ2-5 and V is TRBV13, with D unclear. V was shortened by 2 bases and J by 4 bases, with 5 bases between the two germline ends. The CDR3 runs 12 residues. Germline V CDR1 and CDR2: PRHDT, FYEKMQ (reference sequence). The CDR3 sequence: CASSLLGETQYF. The CDR3 DNA reads TGTGCCAGCAGCTTATTGGGAGAGACCCAGTACTTC.

The chain carries TRBV6-1 and TRBJ2-7; the match to TRBD2 covers 11 bases. Germline loops: CDR1 MNHNS, CDR2 SASEGT. The trim removed 0 bases at V and 4 bases at J, leaving 5 bases unmatched. The CDR3 has 16 residues. CDR3 nucleotide sequence: TGTGCCAGCAGTGAAGCTGCGACTAGCGGGATGTACGAGCAGTACTTC. It encodes CASSEAATSGMYEQYF.

This clone was detected only a few times. J is TRBJ2-7 and V is TRBV4-3, with a tentative D call TRBD1 (6 bases). Germline V gene sequence: CDR1 LGHNA, CDR2 YSLEER. With 0 bases removed from V and 4 bases from J, the gap between germline ends came to 16 bases. CDR3 size: 16 residues. CDR3 in DNA: TGCGCCAGCAGCCAAGATGAGGCAGGGGTGGTTTACGAGCAGTACTTC. The encoded protein is CASSQDEAGVVYEQYF.

The CDR3 reads CAISEERTSGINEQFF. CDR3 coding DNA: TGTGCCATCAGTGAGGAGAGGACTAGCGGGATCAATGAGCAGTTCTTC. The V gene is TRBV10-3, the J gene TRBJ2-1; TRBD2 matches 12 bases. The CDR3 consists of 16 residues. The V segment lost 2 bases and the J segment 6 bases; nucleotides outside the gene matches: 5. Germline V CDR1 and CDR2: ENHRY, SYGVKD.

The V call is TRBV7-9, the J call TRBJ2-7, with 9 bases matching TRBD1. CDR1 is SEHNR and CDR2 is FQNEAQ in the germline V gene (reference sequence). V dropped 4 bases and J dropped 3; count of bases not matched to a gene: 4. The CDR3 spans 14 residues. Here the CDR3 reads CASSSGTGNYEQYF. In nucleotides, the CDR3 is TGTGCCAGCAGCTCCGGGACAGGGAACTACGAGCAGTACTTC.

The chain links TRBV28 to TRBJ1-5; 9 nucleotides line up with TRBD1. The germline CDR1 and CDR2 sequences are MDHEN and SYDVKM. V lost 5 bases to trimming and J lost 0 bases; unmatched junction nucleotides: 14. CDR3 length equals 19 residues. The CDR3 coding sequence is TGTGCCAGCAGTGCGGCCCGAGGGACAGGGCGGGATAGCAATCAGCCCCAGCATTTT. Its translation is CASSAARGTGRDSNQPQHF.

The chain recombines TRBV9 with TRBJ2-1; 7 bases fit TRBD2. Germline assignment: CDR1 SGDLS and CDR2 YYNGEE. The CDR3 length is 19 residues. Losses at the gene ends were 3 bases for V and 7 bases for J; bases not matched to a gene: 22. The CDR3 bases are TGTGCCAGCAGCGATAGGCCCGATTCGGGAAGGCGGGGGACTAATGAGCAGTTCTTC. This gives the protein CASSDRPDSGRRGTNEQFF. The whole variable domain, filled in from reference TRBV9 and TRBJ2-1, reads DSGVTQTPKHLITATGQRVTLRCSPRSGDLSVYWYQQSLDQGLQFLIQYYNGEERAKGNILERFSAQQFPDLHSELNLSSLELGDSALYFCASSDRPDSGRRGTNEQFFGPGTRLTVL.

The genes are TRBV7-3 and TRBJ1-1, with 11 bases identical to TRBD1. The trim removed 5 bases at V and 1 base at J, leaving 3 bases unmatched. CDR1 and CDR2 (germline): SGHTA, FQGTGA. This CDR3 has 15 amino acids. CDR3 sequence reads: CASSPGTGGNTEAFF. The CDR3 nucleotides read TGTGCCAGCAGCCCCGGGACAGGGGGGAACACTGAAGCTTTCTTT.

This chain joins TRBV30 and TRBJ2-7; 7 bases map to TRBD1. V shed 0 bases and J 6 bases; nucleotides not matched to a gene: 11. There are 15 residues in the CDR3. CDR1 and CDR2 from the germline V gene are GTSNPN and SVGIG (reference sequence). The CDR3 nucleotides are TGTGCCTGGAGTGTATGGTTACAGGGGAGCACCGAGCAGTACTTC. Translated: CAWSVWLQGSTEQYF.

The chain recombines TRBV9 with TRBJ1-6, with D unclear. Germline V gene lookup returns CDR1 SGDLS and CDR2 YYNGEE. The CDR3 spans 13 residues. V was cut by 4 bases and J by 7 bases, with 9 bases left in between. CDR3 sequence reads: CASSPGLNSPLHF. DNA of the CDR3: TGTGCCAGCAGCCCCGGATTAAATTCACCCCTCCACTTT.

With respect to this clone: Other DNA variants within this sample encode the same CDR3. The gene calls are TRBV4-3 and TRBJ2-7, with TRBD1 identical over 7 bases. The CDR3 is 13 residues long. V was clipped by 3 bases and J by 4 bases; unmatched bases: 3. The germline CDR1 and CDR2 sequences are LGHNA and YSLEER. CDR3: CASSQFRGYEQYF. In nucleotides, the CDR3 is TGCGCCAGCAGCCAGTTCAGGGGGTACGAGCAGTACTTC.

The chain recombines TRBV7-2 with TRBJ2-7; tentative D call: TRBD2 (6 bases). V was pared by 1 base and J by 2 bases, with 12 bases between. Germline CDR1 reads SGHTA; CDR2 reads FQGNSA. The CDR3 totals 15 residues. The CDR3 bases are TGTGCCAGCAGCTTAGGTTCTAGCGCAGCCTACGAGCAGTACTTC. Translation: CASSLGSSAAYEQYF.

V and J are TRBV27 and TRBJ1-1; 10 bases align to TRBD1. Germline V lookup: CDR1 MNHEY, CDR2 SMNVEV (reference sequence). V was pared by 9 bases and J by 4 bases, with 2 bases of the junction left unmatched. The CDR3 runs 12 residues. CDR3 bases: TGTGCCAGTCGGACAGGGGGCACTGAAGCTTTCTTT. This codes for CASRTGGTEAFF.

The genes are TRBV7-6 and TRBJ2-1; TRBD2 might be the D (6 bases). CDR3 length: 15 residues. Germline V CDR1 and CDR2: SGHVS, FNYEAQ. V was pared by 2 bases and J by 6 bases, with 14 bases between. The CDR3 DNA sequence: TGTGCCAGCAGCTTACTCCTAGCGACCCCCAATGAGCAGTTCTTC. Protein sequence: CASSLLLATPNEQFF. Supplemented by reference TRBV7-6 and TRBJ2-1, the full variable domain reads GAGVSQSPRYKVTKRGQDVALRCDPISGHVSLYWYRQALGQGPEFLTYFNYEAQQDKSGLPNDRFSAERPEGSISTLTIQRTEQRDSAMYRCASSLLLATPNEQFFGPGTRLTVL.

Only one count was recorded for this clone. This sequence joins TRBV2 and TRBJ1-2; 10 nucleotides agree with TRBD1. CDR3 length equals 16 residues. The germline CDR1 and CDR2 sequences are SNHLY and FYNNEI. The junction had 5 bases not matched to a gene; V was cut back by 1 base and J by 3 bases. CDR3 loop: CASSEDSGTGDYGYTF. CDR3 sequence (DNA): TGTGCCAGCAGTGAAGATTCGGGGACAGGGGACTATGGCTACACCTTC.

The V gene is TRBV5-1, the J gene TRBJ1-6; D unclear. V was shortened by 0 bases and J by 0 bases, with 7 bases between the two germline ends. The CDR3 runs 16 residues. Germline V gives CDR1 SGHRS, CDR2 YFSETQ. DNA for the CDR3: TGCGCCAGCAGCTTGGACGGGAGCTCCTATAATTCACCCCTCCACTTT. Protein product: CASSLDGSSYNSPLHF.

This clone was counted only a few times. The J gene is TRBJ2-1, the V gene TRBV27; D uncertain. CDR1 is MNHEY and CDR2 is SMNVEV in the germline V gene (reference sequence). The CDR3 loop spans 13 amino acids. Between the trimmed V and J ends, which lost 2 bases and 7 bases, there was a span of 9 bases. CDR3 residues: CASSLPGPNEQFF. DNA for the CDR3: TGTGCCAGCAGTTTACCTGGTCCTAATGAGCAGTTCTTC.

This chain joins TRBV11-2 and TRBJ2-1, with D possibly matching TRBD2 (6 bases). The CDR3 consists of 14 residues. The ends were cut back, 4 bases at V and 3 bases at J, with 10 bases in the middle. CDR1 and CDR2 from the germline V gene are SGHAT and FQNNGV. Written as DNA, the CDR3 is TGTGCCAGCAGCTCGGGACTCATCTACAATGAGCAGTTCTTC. As protein: CASSSGLIYNEQFF.